The T cell receptor beta chain under discussion was sequenced for a study of regulatory T cells in long-lasting Graves disease. About the study: Recently diagnosed Graves' patients had received antithyroid drugs for under 3 months. General study findings and limits: It was in persistent disease that TRBV28, TRBJ1-2 and TRBJ2-5 were favored.

Investigators prepared the TCR beta libraries by applying iRepertoire HTBI primers and Arm-PCR of CDR3 regions. TCRdb processed the multiplex PCR reads anew with MiXCR; each CDR3 protein has one entry. The repertoire holds about 610,000 distinct CDR3 sequences, with about 16% as singletons. This clonotype was seen many times. Its antigen is not known. Trimming shortened V by 0 bases and J by 8 bases, and 11 bases separated the two germline ends. This CDR3 is built from 14 residues. Looked up from germline, CDR1 is KGHSH and CDR2 is LQKENI. As to time point: newly diagnosed GD, antithyroid drugs for less than 3 months. RNA isolated from PBMCs was used to make the TCR library. The same data also went into a second study, on T cells in Graves' hyperthyroidism and ophthalmopathy.

Source: peripheral blood mononuclear cells (PBMCs), taken at new diagnosis, from a patient treated with antithyroid drugs. This rearrangement joins TRBV18 to TRBJ2-1, with a tentative D call TRBD2 (5 bases). The sequence was obtained from a young man with Graves disease. As DNA, the CDR3 is TGTGCCAGCTCACCACCGAGAGGGAGCTATGAGCAGTTCTTC. This translates into CASSPPRGSYEQFF.